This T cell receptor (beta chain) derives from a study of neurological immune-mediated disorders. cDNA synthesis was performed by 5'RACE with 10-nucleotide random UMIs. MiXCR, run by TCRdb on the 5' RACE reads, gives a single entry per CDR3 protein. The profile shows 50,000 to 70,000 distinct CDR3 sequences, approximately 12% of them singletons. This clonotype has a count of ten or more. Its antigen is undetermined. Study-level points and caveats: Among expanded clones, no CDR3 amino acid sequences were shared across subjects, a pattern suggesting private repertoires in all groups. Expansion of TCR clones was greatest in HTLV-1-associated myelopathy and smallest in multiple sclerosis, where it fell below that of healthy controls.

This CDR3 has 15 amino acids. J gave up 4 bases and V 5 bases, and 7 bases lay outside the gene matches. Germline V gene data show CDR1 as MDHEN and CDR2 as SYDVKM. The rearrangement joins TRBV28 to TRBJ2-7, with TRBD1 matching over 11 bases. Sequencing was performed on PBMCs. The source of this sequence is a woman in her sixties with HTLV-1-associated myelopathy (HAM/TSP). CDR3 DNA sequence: TGTGCCAGCAGTAGATCCGGGACAGGGGGGTACGAGCAGTACTTC. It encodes CASSRSGTGGYEQYF.